Sequencing of this T cell receptor (beta chain) was carried out in a study of blood T cell repertoires in COVID-19. Study-wide background: COVID-19 samples collected from the United States, Italy and Spain covered acute and convalescent phases. PBMCs, B-cell-depleted T cells, or T cells provided the cDNA or gDNA that made up the material.

As originally analysed: Amplification from reference gene primers served as the basis for estimated nucleated cell counts. Profiling relied on immunoSEQ multiplex PCR, and the TCRdb table lists in-frame clones only, not all of them. That table supplies the V and J calls and clone size; D and trimming were determined from the DNA. The sample holds about 120,000 clones, approximately 90% seen once. Sequenced input: peripheral blood. The source is a man between 65 and 85 years old with active or convalescent COVID-19.

Here the CDR3 DNA reads TGTGCCACCAGTGATTTAGACAGGGAGGCAGAGACCCAGTACTTC. Residues: CATSDLDREAETQYF. The chain links TRBV24-1 to TRBJ2-5, with D possibly TRBD1 on 7 matching bases. The V end was cut by 1 base, the J end by 4 bases, with 12 bases between. The germline CDR1 and CDR2 sequences are KGHDR and SFDVKD. CDR3 length: 15 residues.